This T cell receptor beta chain was identified in a study of response to subunit inactivated influenza vaccine. This CDR3 is built from 15 residues. Germline CDR1 MNHEY, CDR2 SVGEGT. The trim removed 8 bases at V and 3 bases at J, leaving 13 bases unmatched. TCRdb re-called the RT-PCR reads through MiXCR, storing one row per CDR3 protein. The table has about 620,000 distinct CDR3 sequences, about an eighth seen once; the top ten hold about 9.4%. General study points: New T cells are recruited in small numbers by each seasonal influenza vaccination, according to the authors' suggestion.

This clonotype was counted ten times or more. What it binds is not known. The chain combines TRBV6-2 or TRBV6-3 with TRBJ2-7, with 7 bases matching TRBD1. This TCR was recovered from a middle-aged man who received an inactivated influenza vaccine. Sequencing was performed on PBMCs from blood, taken on the day of vaccination. CDR3 residues: CASLLTRTGFYEQYF. The DNA of the CDR3 is TGTGCCAGCCTACTAACTCGGACAGGCTTCTACGAGCAGTACTTC.